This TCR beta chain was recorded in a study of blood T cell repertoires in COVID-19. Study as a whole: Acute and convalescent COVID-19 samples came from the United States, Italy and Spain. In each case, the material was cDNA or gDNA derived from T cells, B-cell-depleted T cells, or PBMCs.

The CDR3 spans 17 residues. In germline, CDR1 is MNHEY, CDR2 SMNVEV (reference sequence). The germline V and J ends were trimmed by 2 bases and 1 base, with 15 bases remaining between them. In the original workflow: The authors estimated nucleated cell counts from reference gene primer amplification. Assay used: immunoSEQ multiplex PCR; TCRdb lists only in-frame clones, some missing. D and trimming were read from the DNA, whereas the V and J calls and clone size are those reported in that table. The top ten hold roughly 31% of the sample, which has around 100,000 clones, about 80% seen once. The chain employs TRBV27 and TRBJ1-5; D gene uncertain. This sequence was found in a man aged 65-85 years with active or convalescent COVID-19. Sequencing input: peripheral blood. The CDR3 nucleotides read TGTGCCAGCAGTTTAGATGGCAGCGTAGGAAGCAATCAGCCCCAGCATTTT. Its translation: CASSLDGSVGSNQPQHF.